This T cell receptor (beta chain) was identified in a study of blood T cell repertoires in COVID-19. The overall study: Samples representing acute and convalescent COVID-19 were sourced from the United States, Italy and Spain.

Per the original methods: Reference gene primer amplification in the assay estimated nucleated cell counts. Method: immunoSEQ multiplex PCR; TCRdb's copy keeps in-frame clones and lacks some. The DNA was the basis for D and trimming; V, J and clone size are from that table. Of roughly 240,000 clones in the sample, about 86% were seen once. This CDR3 contains 17 residues. The V end lost 7 bases, the J end lost 3 bases, and 21 bases lay between the germline ends. Germline V lookup: CDR1 LNHDA, CDR2 SQIVND (reference sequence). This chain joins TRBV19 and TRBJ2-2; D might be TRBD2 (7 bases). The clonotype comes from a young man with active or convalescent COVID-19. The sequenced material came from peripheral blood. CDR3 region: CASNSERGASDTGELFF. In DNA form, the CDR3 reads TGTGCCAGTAACTCCGAACGGGGGGCCTCGGACACCGGGGAGCTGTTTTTT.